The T cell receptor beta chain described here comes from a study of blood T cell repertoires in COVID-19. Whole-study context: COVID-19 samples, acute and convalescent, were from the United States, Italy and Spain. T cells, B-cell-depleted T cells, or PBMCs supplied cDNA or gDNA.

Source study methods: Estimated nucleated cell counts came from reference gene primer amplification. The table came from immunoSEQ multiplex PCR; TCRdb's copy has only in-frame clones and leaves some out. V and J calls and clone size are as listed in that table; D and trimming were resolved from the DNA. Seen here are under 200,000 clones, 85% to 90% observed once, and the top ten hold more than 0.75%. V was pared by 2 bases and J by 9 bases, with 14 bases of the junction left unmatched. The CDR3 runs to 17 residues. The TCR comes from a young man with acute or convalescent COVID-19. The sequencing input was peripheral blood. This chain joins TRBV5-3 and TRBJ2-7; 13 nucleotides align to TRBD2. TRBV5-3 is reported as an ORF; its role is uncertain. The CDR3 region has the DNA TGTGCCAGAAGCTTTACACCGACTAGCGGGGGGCATTTAAGGCAGTACGTC. This translates into CARSFTPTSGGHLRQYV.